This entry concerns a single T cell receptor beta chain. Its antigen is as yet unknown. This specimen comes from a study of T cells expressing NK-cell markers. Germline V gene sequence: CDR1 SGHNT, CDR2 YYREEE (reference sequence). The CDR3 covers 14 residues. Study-level results: There were several donors in whom these clonotypes also led the CD3+CD56-NKG2C+ fraction. For several donors, the dominant NKG2C+ clonotypes made up roughly 1.0-7.5% of their CD8+ T cells.

Making the TCR beta cDNA relied on 5'RACE template switching with UMIs. TCRdb reprocessed the 5' RACE reads; each CDR3 protein has one entry and no DNA is given. The table lists a few hundred thousand distinct CDR3 sequences. The V gene is TRBV5-4, the J gene TRBJ2-1. This receptor was obtained from a young man in good health. Sequenced sample: blood T cells: a sorted CD56 or NKG2C T cell subset, CD4+ or CD8+ T cells, or bulk PBMC T cells (not recorded which). Here the CDR3 reads CASSRGRADNEQFF.